A single sample gave rise to the 8 T cell receptor beta chains below, sequenced in a study of cytomegalovirus exposure and HLA in healthy donors. 60 Vbeta and 13 Jbeta primers were used in PCR. Data came from immunoSEQ multiplex PCR; TCRdb stores just in-frame clones and leaves some out. The sample lists 110,000 to 150,000 clones; around 80% were seen once. Sequences were obtained from PBMCs. These receptor sequences come from a man aged 18 to 30 in good health and CMV-seropositive.

V and J are TRBV29-1 and TRBJ1-1; 8 positions match TRBD1. The V and J ends lost 7 bases and 1 base, in that order; junction bases with no gene match: 5. The CDR3 length is 13 residues. Looked up from germline, CDR1 is SQVTM and CDR2 is ANQGSEA. CDR3 sequence: CSGSGTGNTEAFF. For the CDR3, the DNA is TGCAGCGGGAGTGGGACAGGGAACACTGAAGCTTTCTTT.

A remark on this clone: Germline is not matched at one junction end, which may reflect a read error. The V call is TRBV7-7, the J call TRBJ2-5; TRBD2 is a possible D gene (7 bases). This CDR3 spans 14 amino acids. Germline lookup yields CDR1 SSHAT and CDR2 FNYEAQ (reference sequence). CDR3 protein: CASSFTGTKETQYF. CDR3 DNA: TGTGCTAGCAGCTTCACAGGGACTAAAGAGACCCAGTACTTC.

The chain employs TRBV2 and TRBJ1-1; possible D gene TRBD1, 6 bases. V lost 8 bases to trimming and J lost 4 bases, with 17 bases between them. The CDR3 is 14 residues long. The germline CDR1 and CDR2 sequences are SNHLY and FYNNEI. CDR3 DNA sequence: TGTGCCAGCCTGAGGGGGATGGGGCCCACTGAAGCTTTCTTT. Protein: CASLRGMGPTEAFF.

V and J are TRBV4-2 and TRBJ1-1, with D tentatively TRBD1 (5 bases). Deletions cut 0 bases from V and 7 bases from J, with 12 bases between. The V gene's germline CDR1 is LGHNA and CDR2 YNFKEQ. The CDR3 consists of 14 residues. Here the CDR3 DNA reads TGTGCCAGCAGCCAAGACAGGGAACAGGTTGAAGCTTTCTTT. Amino acid sequence: CASSQDREQVEAFF.

This clone was seen a few times. V gene TRBV11-2 combines with J gene TRBJ2-2; maybe TRBD1 (6 bases). The CDR3 consists of 14 residues. Trimming cost V 8 bases and J 6 bases, with 16 bases left between them. Per the germline V gene, CDR1 is SGHAT and CDR2 is FQNNGV. CDR3 in amino acids: CASSYRQVAGELFF. CDR3 coding DNA: TGTGCCAGCTCCTATCGACAGGTGGCCGGGGAGCTGTTTTTT.

V is TRBV19 and J is TRBJ1-1, with TRBD1 as a possible D gene (6 bases). This CDR3 spans 14 amino acids. The germline V gene encodes CDR1 LNHDA and CDR2 SQIVND (reference sequence). V gave up 9 bases and J gave up 4 bases, with 18 bases separating them. For the CDR3, the DNA is TGTGCCAGCGAAGACAGGTCACTATCCACTGAAGCTTTCTTT. This encodes CASEDRSLSTEAFF.

The V gene is TRBV27, the J gene TRBJ2-7, with unresolved D. CDR3 length equals 13 residues. Germline V gene sequence: CDR1 MNHEY, CDR2 SMNVEV (reference sequence). V was clipped by 4 bases and J by 1 base, with 8 bases between them. In DNA form, the CDR3 reads TGTGCCAGCAGTTACGGTCGATCCTACGAGCAGTACTTC. This sequence encodes CASSYGRSYEQYF.

CDR3 protein: CASSNRVEQYF. CDR3 DNA: TGTGCCAGCAGTAACCGAGTAGAGCAGTACTTC. The genes are TRBV2 and TRBJ2-7; D ambiguous. Trimming removed 5 bases from V and 7 bases from J, with 9 bases in between. Germline CDR1 is SNHLY and CDR2 is FYNNEI. This CDR3 is built from 11 residues.